These 12 T cell receptor beta chains originate from one sample sequenced in a study of CD8+ T cells in alopecia areata. RNA was extracted and reverse transcribed into cDNA as the sequencing template. Produced via immunoSEQ multiplex PCR; TCRdb's table is partial and in-frame only. The sample yields more than 8,500 clones, approximately 61% seen once. Samples from alopecia areata patients were lesional scalp punch biopsies and peripheral blood. The sample comprised skin. These receptor sequences come from a human donor with alopecia areata.

The chain links TRBV7-9 to TRBJ1-1, with 10 bases fitting TRBD1. This CDR3 comprises 15 residues. V trimming: 4 bases; J trimming: 4 bases; junction bases outside the gene matches: 6. Germline CDR1 SEHNR, CDR2 FQNEAQ (reference sequence). The CDR3 DNA reads as TGTGCCAGCAGCTCCGCCCGGACAGGGGGCACTGAAGCTTTCTTT. This gives the protein CASSSARTGGTEAFF.

The rearrangement joins TRBV19 to TRBJ2-5; D might be TRBD1 (6 bases). Trimming cost V 5 bases and J 5 bases, with 9 bases left between them. CDR1 LNHDA and CDR2 SQIVND come from the germline V gene (reference sequence). The CDR3 contains 12 residues. DNA for the CDR3: TGTGCCAGTAGTCTCCAGGGGGAGACCCAGTACTTC. It specifies CASSLQGETQYF.

The V and J genes are TRBV5-6 and TRBJ2-2, with 13 bases identical to TRBD2. J gave up 7 bases and V 1 base, and 4 bases lay outside the gene matches. The CDR3 is 16 amino acids. Germline assignment: CDR1 SGHDT and CDR2 YYEEEE. This CDR3 reads CASSLRTSGGFGELFF. For the CDR3, the DNA is TGTGCCAGCAGCTTGCGGACTAGCGGGGGTTTCGGGGAGCTGTTTTTT.

V is TRBV28 and J is TRBJ2-5; D perhaps matches TRBD1 (6 bases). V lost 8 bases and J lost 2, with 18 bases in between. Germline V gives CDR1 MDHEN, CDR2 SYDVKM. This CDR3 is built from 15 residues. This CDR3 is CASSGFGTLQETQYF. The CDR3 bases are TGTGCCAGCTCTGGCTTTGGGACACTGCAAGAGACCCAGTACTTC.

The rearrangement links TRBV13 to TRBJ2-3, with D hard to call. The germline CDR1 and CDR2 sequences are PRHDT and FYEKMQ (reference sequence). The CDR3 runs to 15 residues. Trimming removed 5 bases at V and 6 bases at J, with 18 bases between. The CDR3 here is CASSNSRWGTDTQYF. CDR3 DNA: TGTGCCAGCAGCAATAGCCGCTGGGGAACGGATACGCAGTATTTT.

The CDR3 DNA sequence: TGTGCCAGCAGCTCCCAACTAGCGGGGCCTAAAGATACGCAGTATTTT. As protein: CASSSQLAGPKDTQYF. This chain links TRBV7-3 with TRBJ2-3, with 10 bases lining up with TRBD2. V shed 4 bases, J shed 5 bases, and the junction held 9 bases outside the gene matches. The CDR3 runs 16 residues. The germline V gene has CDR1 SGHTA and CDR2 FQGTGA.

This chain connects TRBV4-2 to TRBJ1-2, with 9 bases aligning to TRBD1. The germline V gene has CDR1 LGHNA and CDR2 YNFKEQ. The CDR3 has 15 residues. V lost 1 base to trimming and J lost 6 bases; unmatched junction nucleotides: 6. The CDR3 DNA follows: TGTGCCAGCAGCCAAGTCGGGACAGGGAAGGATGGCTACACCTTC. Translating gives CASSQVGTGKDGYTF.

The chain is built from TRBV13 and TRBJ2-1; 7 bases agree with TRBD2. Germline trimming cut 2 bases from V and 7 bases from J; bases unmatched to any gene: 8. This CDR3 spans 15 amino acids. CDR1 and CDR2 (germline): PRHDT, FYEKMQ (reference sequence). The CDR3 loop is CASSLKGLIGNEQFF. CDR3 nucleotides: TGTGCCAGCAGCTTAAAGGGACTAATTGGTAATGAGCAGTTCTTC.

The sample holds one count of this clone. The rearrangement uses TRBV6-6 and TRBJ1-4, with 8 bases identical to TRBD1. From germline, CDR1 is MNHNY and CDR2 SVGAGI (reference sequence). CDR3 length: 14 amino acids. The ends lost 6 bases at V and 7 bases at J; junction bases unmatched: 7. The CDR3 sequence is CASSPDRVGEKLFF. The CDR3, as DNA: TGTGCCAGCAGCCCGGACAGGGTGGGTGAAAAACTGTTTTTT.

The chain couples TRBV15 to TRBJ2-7; 9 bases fit TRBD2. The trim removed 7 bases at V and 6 bases at J, leaving 13 bases unmatched. Germline lookup yields CDR1 LNHNV and CDR2 YYDKDF (reference sequence). This CDR3 is 15 amino acids long. The CDR3 DNA follows: TGTGCCACCAAGGGGGACCTAGCGGGGACGGTCGAGCAGTACTTC. This codes for CATKGDLAGTVEQYF.

Concerning this clone itself: Other DNA sequences in the sample encode the same CDR3. The DNA for the CDR3 is TGTGCCAGCAGCGGAACGGGGTTAGGGCAATTCTTC. It yields the protein CASSGTGLGQFF. The gene calls are TRBV11-2 and TRBJ2-1; maybe TRBD2 (5 bases). Trimming took 5 bases from V and 16 from J, leaving 18 bases between them. Germline V gives CDR1 SGHAT, CDR2 FQNNGV. The CDR3 spans 12 residues.

The genes are TRBV9 and TRBJ2-2; 11 bases match TRBD2. The germline gives CDR1 SGDLS, CDR2 YYNGEE. The CDR3 loop spans 15 amino acids. J lost 6 bases, V lost 0 bases, and 1 base had no gene match. Here the CDR3 DNA reads TGTGCCAGCAGCGTAGAACTAGCGGGAGCCGGGGAGCTGTTTTTT. Protein product: CASSVELAGAGELFF.